This T cell receptor beta chain was identified during a study of Ad26.COV2.S vaccination and SARS-CoV-2 variants. Turning to the study itself: Of the COV1001 trial arms, the Ad26.COV2.S arm included the donor.

Points from the study as a whole: Substantial breadth was reportedly displayed by spike-specific CD8+ and CD4+ T cell responses after vaccination. People given the vaccine had a wider spike-specific TCR breadth than placebo recipients did.

Concerning this clone itself: Its antigen is not known.

Specified treatment: around 19 received Ad26.COV2.S at low or high dose, single or two shots; about five received placebo; per-sample allocation not given. The study sampled participants on day 63 after the first vaccine or placebo injection. Method: immunoSEQ multiplex PCR; TCRdb's copy keeps in-frame clones and lacks some. The data show about 400,000 clones, about 83% seen once. Germline V gene lookup returns CDR1 PRHDT and CDR2 FYEKMQ (reference sequence). V was clipped by 6 bases and J by 3 bases, with 14 bases between them. The CDR3 is made up of 14 amino acids. The rearrangement links TRBV13 to TRBJ1-2; D is possibly TRBD1 (6 bases). The TCR comes from a person between 18 and 65 years old who received the Ad26.COV2.S COVID-19 vaccine or a placebo. The sequences come from peripheral blood, collected in a trial of Ad26.COV2.S vaccine versus placebo. The CDR3 reads CASSSGTRDYGYTF. Written as DNA, the CDR3 is TGTGCCAGCAGTTCCGGGACACGAGACTATGGCTACACCTTC.